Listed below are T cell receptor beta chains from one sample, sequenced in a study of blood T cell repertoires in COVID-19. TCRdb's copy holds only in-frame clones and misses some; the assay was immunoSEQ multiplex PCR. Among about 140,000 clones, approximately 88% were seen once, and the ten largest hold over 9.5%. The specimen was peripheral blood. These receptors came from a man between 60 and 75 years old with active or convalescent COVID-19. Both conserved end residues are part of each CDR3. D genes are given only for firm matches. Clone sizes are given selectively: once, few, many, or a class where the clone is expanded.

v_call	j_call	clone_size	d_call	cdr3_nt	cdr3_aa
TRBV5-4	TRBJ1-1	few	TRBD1	TGTGCCAGCAGCTTACGGACAGGGGTTTATATGAACACTGAAGCTTTCTTT	CASSLRTGVYMNTEAFF
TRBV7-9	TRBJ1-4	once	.	TGTGCCAGCAGCTTATCTCAGGGGGAAAAACTGTTTTTT	CASSLSQGEKLFF
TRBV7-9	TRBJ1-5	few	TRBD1	TGTGCCAGCAGCTCAGGGGGACAGTTCAATCAGCCCCAGCATTTT	CASSSGGQFNQPQHF
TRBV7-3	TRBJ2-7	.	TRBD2	TGTGCCAGCAGGGAAATTGGGACTAGCGGGACCTACGAGCAGTACTTC	CASREIGTSGTYEQYF
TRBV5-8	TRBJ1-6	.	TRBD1	TGTGCCAGCAGCCGGGACAGGGGGAGCGGTAATTCACCCCTCCACTTT	CASSRDRGSGNSPLHF
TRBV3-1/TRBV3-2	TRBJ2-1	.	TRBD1	TGTGCCAGCAGCCTAGGACAGGGCTGGGATGAGCAGTTCTTC	CASSLGQGWDEQFF
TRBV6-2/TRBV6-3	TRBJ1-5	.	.	TGTGCCAGCAGTTACATTATCGGGATAGATCAGCCCCAGCATTTT	CASSYIIGIDQPQHF
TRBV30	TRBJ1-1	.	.	TGTGCCTGGAGTGTAGAAAGTAGGAACACTGAAGCTTTCTTT	CAWSVESRNTEAFF
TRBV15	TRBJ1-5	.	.	TGTGCCACCAGCAGAGTTCCAAGACAGGAAGGGGATCAGCCCCAGCATTTT	CATSRVPRQEGDQPQHF
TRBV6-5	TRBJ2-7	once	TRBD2	TGTGCCAGCATAGATCCCGGGACTAGAGAGCAGTACTTC	CASIDPGTREQYF
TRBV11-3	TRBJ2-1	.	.	TGTGCCAGCAGCTCGGGACAGGGTGGCCTGGGGAGCGGGAGGGCCGGTGAGCAGTTCTTC	CASSSGQGGLGSGRAGEQFF
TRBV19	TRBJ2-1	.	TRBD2	TGTGCCAGTAGTATCAGTGTACTAGCGGGAGGAATACCGGACAATGAGCAGTTCTTC	CASSISVLAGGIPDNEQFF
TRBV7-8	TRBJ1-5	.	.	TGTGCCAGCAGCTTCTCGGATCAGCCCCAGCATTTT	CASSFSDQPQHF
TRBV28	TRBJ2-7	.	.	TGTGCCAGCACCTCGCCCACTCCCCCCGAGCAGTACTTC	CASTSPTPPEQYF
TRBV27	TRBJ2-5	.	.	TGTGCCAGCAGTTTATCTGGACTCACCCCTACGGTCCAGTACTTC	CASSLSGLTPTVQYF
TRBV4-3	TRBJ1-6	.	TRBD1	TGCGCCAGCAGCCAAGACCCGCCCGGGACAGGGGATTCACCCCTCCACTTT	CASSQDPPGTGDSPLHF
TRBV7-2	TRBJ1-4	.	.	TGTGCCAGCAGCTGGGGGGACGGTCGAAATGAAAAACTGTTTTTT	CASSWGDGRNEKLFF
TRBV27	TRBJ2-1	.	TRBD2	TGTGCCAGTCGACTAGCGGGAGTCTATGAGCAGTTCTTC	CASRLAGVYEQFF
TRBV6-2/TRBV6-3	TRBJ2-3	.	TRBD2	TGTGCCAGCAGCCCGGGACTAGAGGCAGATACGCAGTATTTT	CASSPGLEADTQYF
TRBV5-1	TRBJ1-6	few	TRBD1	TGCGCCAGCAGCTGGGAACAGGGGGCAGTTTCACCCCTCCACTTT	CASSWEQGAVSPLHF
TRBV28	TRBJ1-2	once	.	TGTGCCAGCAGTTTATGGGGAGGGGGTAGAAATGGCTACACCTTC	CASSLWGGGRNGYTF
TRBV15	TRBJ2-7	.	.	TGTGCCACCAGCAGAGATGATTCTAACCACGAGCAGTACTTC	CATSRDDSNHEQYF
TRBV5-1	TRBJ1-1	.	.	TGCGCCAGCAGCGGCGATGGACAGATCGCTGAAGCTTTCTTT	CASSGDGQIAEAFF
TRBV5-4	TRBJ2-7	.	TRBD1	TGTGCCAGCAGGGGGGACAGGGGGACAGGAAACTACGAGCAGTACTTC	CASRGDRGTGNYEQYF
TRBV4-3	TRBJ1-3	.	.	TGCGCCAGCAGCCAAGGGAGGGAAGCTGGAAACACCATATATTTT	CASSQGREAGNTIYF
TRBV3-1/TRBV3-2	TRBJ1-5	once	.	TGTGCCAGCAGCCAAGGAGATCAGCCCCAGCATTTT	CASSQGDQPQHF
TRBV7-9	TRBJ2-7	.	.	TGTGCCAGCAGCTTAGTAGTGGGCGCCTACGAGCAGTACTTC	CASSLVVGAYEQYF
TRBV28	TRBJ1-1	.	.	TGTGCCAGCAGTTTATCGGGCGGGCTTGGCACTGAAGCTTTCTTT	CASSLSGGLGTEAFF
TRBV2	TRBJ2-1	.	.	TGTGCCAGCAGTGATGACAGAAACAATGAGCAGTTCTTC	CASSDDRNNEQFF
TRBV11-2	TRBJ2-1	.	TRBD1	TGTGCCAGCAGCAACCAGGGGGCATCCTACAATGAGCAGTTCTTC	CASSNQGASYNEQFF
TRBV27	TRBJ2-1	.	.	TGTGCCAGCAGATCGCCGGGACTTGAATACAATGAGCAGTTCTTC	CASRSPGLEYNEQFF
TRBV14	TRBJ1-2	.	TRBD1	TGTGCCAGCAGCTCCCGGACAGGGGCTAACTATGGCTACACCTTC	CASSSRTGANYGYTF
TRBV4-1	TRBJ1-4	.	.	TGCGCCAGCAGCTACACCCCCAGGGCCAATGAAAAACTGTTTTTT	CASSYTPRANEKLFF
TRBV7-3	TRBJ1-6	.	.	TGTGCCAGCAGCCGAACCCGGGATGCGGCCCTCCACTTT	CASSRTRDAALHF
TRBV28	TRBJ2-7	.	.	TGTGCCAGCAGTTTTGGAGGGGGGGGCTCCTACGAGCAGTACTTC	CASSFGGGGSYEQYF
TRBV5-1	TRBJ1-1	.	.	TGCGCCAGCAGCTTGTTGTCTGTGGGCGGACTAAACACTGAAGCTTTCTTT	CASSLLSVGGLNTEAFF